The 10 T cell receptor beta chains below come from one sample, sequenced in a study of Ad26.COV2.S vaccination and SARS-CoV-2 variants. TCRdb's table, derived via immunoSEQ multiplex PCR, lists solely in-frame clones and lacks some. The sample holds 300,000 to 400,000 clones; 86% are singletons and the top ten take around 2%. Treatment specified: around 19 received Ad26.COV2.S at low or high dose, single or two shots; 5 received placebo; per-sample allocation not given. At day 63 after the first vaccine or placebo injection, samples were drawn. The material sequenced was peripheral blood, taken in a trial of Ad26.COV2.S vaccine versus placebo. The source is a person between 18 and 59 years old who received the Ad26.COV2.S COVID-19 vaccine or a placebo.

V gene TRBV9 combines with J gene TRBJ1-2; 7 positions agree with TRBD1. The CDR3 loop spans 13 amino acids. Germline lookup yields CDR1 SGDLS and CDR2 YYNGEE. The J segment lost 4 bases and the V segment lost 5 bases, leaving 5 bases of the junction unmatched. Here the CDR3 reads CASRGDSVYGYTF. The CDR3 region has the DNA TGTGCCAGCAGAGGGGACAGCGTCTATGGCTACACCTTC. The whole variable domain, filled in from reference TRBV9 and TRBJ1-2, reads DSGVTQTPKHLITATGQRVTLRCSPRSGDLSVYWYQQSLDQGLQFLIQYYNGEERAKGNILERFSAQQFPDLHSELNLSSLELGDSALYFCASRGDSVYGYTFGSGTRLTVV.

On this clone: No DNA is shown, since the ends of the CDR3 on it are uncertain; the CDR3 is the one TCRdb lists. The rearrangement joins TRBV5-6 to TRBJ1-3. The CDR3 is 17 residues long, ends included. Germline V lookup: CDR1 SGHDT, CDR2 YYEEEE. CDR3: CASSLSPGLRAGNTIYF.

This clone was found once. The V call is TRBV7-3, the J call TRBJ2-1, with D perhaps matching TRBD1 or TRBD2 (5 bases each). Trimming left V 0 bases short and J 5 bases short, with 11 bases between. The CDR3 length is 15 residues. Germline V gene sequence: CDR1 SGHTA, CDR2 FQGTGA. The CDR3 DNA follows: TGTGCCAGCAGCTTAACCCGGGACGGGGACAATGAGCAGTTCTTC. Its translation: CASSLTRDGDNEQFF.

The chain carries TRBV14 and TRBJ2-3; 9 nucleotides align to TRBD1. This CDR3 is 16 amino acids long. After removal of 3 bases from V and 3 bases from J, the junction contained 7 bases not matched to a gene. Germline V CDR1 and CDR2: SGHDN, FVKESK. As DNA, the CDR3 is TGTGCCAGCAGCCAGACCGGGACAGGGTATACAGATACGCAGTATTTT. Amino acid sequence: CASSQTGTGYTDTQYF.

This clone was detected only once. The chain couples TRBV5-4 to TRBJ1-6; 8 bases line up with TRBD1. Germline V gene sequence: CDR1 SGHNT, CDR2 YYREEE (reference sequence). This CDR3 comprises 16 residues. The trim removed 4 bases at V and 4 bases at J, leaving 7 bases unmatched. The CDR3 loop is CASSRPDRAYNSPLHF. The CDR3 nucleotides are TGTGCCAGCAGCAGACCGGACAGGGCTTATAATTCACCCCTCCACTTT.

V usage is TRBV7-2 and J usage is TRBJ1-6; D might be TRBD1 (5 bases). Between the trimmed V and J ends, which lost 2 bases and 9 bases, there was a span of 20 bases. The CDR3 covers 17 residues. Germline V CDR1 and CDR2: SGHTA, FQGNSA. The CDR3 DNA sequence: TGTGCCAGCAGCTTAAAGTTGGGCACAGGCTGGGGTTCACCCCTCCACTTT. Protein product: CASSLKLGTGWGSPLHF.

The V call is TRBV10-3, the J call TRBJ2-5, with TRBD2 as a possible D gene (6 bases). The CDR3 runs to 11 residues. Germline values: CDR1 ENHRY, CDR2 SYGVKD. Between the trimmed V and J ends, which lost 7 bases and 5 bases, there was a span of 8 bases. This CDR3 is CAIKGGETQYF. The CDR3 DNA follows: TGTGCCATCAAGGGAGGCGAGACCCAGTACTTC.

The chain carries TRBV7-2 and TRBJ1-5; 7 nucleotides line up with TRBD1. The germline V gene has CDR1 SGHTA and CDR2 FQGNSA. Trimming cost V 5 bases and J 0 bases; bases outside gene matches: 10. The CDR3 totals 17 residues. The chain's CDR3 is CASSLGTETYSNQPQHF. The CDR3 region has the DNA TGTGCCAGCAGCCTCGGGACAGAGACTTATAGCAATCAGCCCCAGCATTTT.

V and J are TRBV4-3 and TRBJ1-2; a possible D gene is TRBD1 (5 bases). Germline V CDR1 and CDR2: LGHNA, YSLEER. The V end was cut by 1 base, the J end by 0 bases, with 9 bases between. The CDR3 spans 15 residues. CDR3 residues: CASSQAQAPNYGYTF. In DNA, the CDR3 is TGCGCCAGCAGCCAAGCACAGGCCCCTAACTATGGCTACACCTTC.

V gene TRBV5-1 combines with J gene TRBJ2-1; D possibly corresponds to TRBD1 (7 bases). Looked up from germline, CDR1 is SGHRS and CDR2 is YFSETQ. This CDR3 contains 14 residues. The V and J ends lost 6 bases and 4 bases respectively, with 14 bases between them. The CDR3 DNA follows: TGCGCCAGCAACAACCAGGGGGGTTACAATGAGCAGTTCTTC. Translating it yields CASNNQGGYNEQFF.